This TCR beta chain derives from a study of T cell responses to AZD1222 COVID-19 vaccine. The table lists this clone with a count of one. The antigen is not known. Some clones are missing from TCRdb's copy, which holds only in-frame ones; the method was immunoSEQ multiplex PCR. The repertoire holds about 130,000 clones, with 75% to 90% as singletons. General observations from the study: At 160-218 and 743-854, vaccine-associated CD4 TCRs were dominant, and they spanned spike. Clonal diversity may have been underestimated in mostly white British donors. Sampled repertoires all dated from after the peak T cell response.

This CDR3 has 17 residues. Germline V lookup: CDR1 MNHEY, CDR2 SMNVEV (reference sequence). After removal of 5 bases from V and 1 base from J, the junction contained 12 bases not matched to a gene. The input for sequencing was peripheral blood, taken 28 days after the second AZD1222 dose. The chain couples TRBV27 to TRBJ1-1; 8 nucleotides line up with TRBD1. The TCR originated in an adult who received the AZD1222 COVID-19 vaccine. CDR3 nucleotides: TGTGCCAGCAGTCCGGACAGGGAATGGTGGGCGAACACTGAAGCTTTCTTT. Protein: CASSPDREWWANTEAFF.